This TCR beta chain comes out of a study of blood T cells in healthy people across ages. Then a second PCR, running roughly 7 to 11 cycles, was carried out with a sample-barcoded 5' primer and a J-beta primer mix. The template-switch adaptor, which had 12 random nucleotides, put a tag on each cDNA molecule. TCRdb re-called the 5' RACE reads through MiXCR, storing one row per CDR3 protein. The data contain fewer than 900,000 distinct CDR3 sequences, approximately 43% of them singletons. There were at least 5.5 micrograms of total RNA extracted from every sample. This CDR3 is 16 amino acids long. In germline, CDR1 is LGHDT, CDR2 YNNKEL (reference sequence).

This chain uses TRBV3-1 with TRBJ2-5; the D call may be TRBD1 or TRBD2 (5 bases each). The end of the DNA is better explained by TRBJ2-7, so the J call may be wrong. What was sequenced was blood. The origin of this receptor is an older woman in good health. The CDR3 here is CASSRVTGTGRDEQYF. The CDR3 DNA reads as TGTGCCAGCAGCCGTGTGACCGGGACCGGCCGGGACGAGCAGTACTTC.